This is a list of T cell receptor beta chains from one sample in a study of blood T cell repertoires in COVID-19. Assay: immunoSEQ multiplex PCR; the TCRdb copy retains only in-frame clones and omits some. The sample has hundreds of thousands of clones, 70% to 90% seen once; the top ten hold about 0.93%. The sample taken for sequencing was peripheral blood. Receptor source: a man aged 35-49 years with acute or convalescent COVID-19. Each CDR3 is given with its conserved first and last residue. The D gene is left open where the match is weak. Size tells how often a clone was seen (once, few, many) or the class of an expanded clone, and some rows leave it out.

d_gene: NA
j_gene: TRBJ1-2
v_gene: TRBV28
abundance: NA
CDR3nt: TGTGCCAGCAGTTTAGAGGGTTACTATGGTTACACCTTC
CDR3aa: CASSLEGYYGYTF

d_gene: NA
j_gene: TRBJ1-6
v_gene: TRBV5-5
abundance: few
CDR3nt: TGTGCCAGCAGCTTTATACAGGGAAAGGGTAATTCACCCCTCCACTTT
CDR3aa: CASSFIQGKGNSPLHF

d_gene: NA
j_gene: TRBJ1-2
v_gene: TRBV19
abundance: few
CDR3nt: TGTGCCAGTCGTTGGGGGCAAGGCTACACCTTC
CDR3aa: CASRWGQGYTF

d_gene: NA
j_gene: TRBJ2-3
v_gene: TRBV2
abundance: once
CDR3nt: TGTGCCAGCAAACCGGACAAAAGCACAGATACGCAGTATTTT
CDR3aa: CASKPDKSTDTQYF

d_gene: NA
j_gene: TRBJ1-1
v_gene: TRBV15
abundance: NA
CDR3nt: TGTGCCACCAGCAGGATTTACGTCGGGGGTAGGACTGAAGCTTTCTTT
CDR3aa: CATSRIYVGGRTEAFF

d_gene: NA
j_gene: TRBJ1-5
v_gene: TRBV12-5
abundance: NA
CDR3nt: TGTGCTAGTGGTTCCCAGCAGCCCCAGCATTTT
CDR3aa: CASGSQQPQHF

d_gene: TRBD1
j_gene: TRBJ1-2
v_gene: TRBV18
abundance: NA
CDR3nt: TGTGCCAGCTCACCACTTCCGACAGGGGATGGCTACACCTTC
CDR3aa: CASSPLPTGDGYTF

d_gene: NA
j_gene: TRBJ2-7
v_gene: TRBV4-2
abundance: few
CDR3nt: TGTGCCAGCAGCCAAACAGGGCCTACCTACGAGCAGTACTTC
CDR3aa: CASSQTGPTYEQYF

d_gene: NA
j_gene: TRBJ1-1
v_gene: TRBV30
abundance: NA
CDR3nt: TGTGCCTGGAGTGTCTCCTGGAACACTGAAGCTTTCTTT
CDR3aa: CAWSVSWNTEAFF

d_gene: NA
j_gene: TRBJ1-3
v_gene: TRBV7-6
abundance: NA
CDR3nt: TGTGCCAGCAGCTTAGGTCCGGCAGGTTTGGCAGGCACCATATATTTT
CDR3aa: CASSLGPAGLAGTIYF

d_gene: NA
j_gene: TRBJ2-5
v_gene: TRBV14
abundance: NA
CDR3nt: TGTGCCAGCAGCCAAGCTCTCGGGGGCCAAGAGACCCAGTACTTC
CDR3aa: CASSQALGGQETQYF

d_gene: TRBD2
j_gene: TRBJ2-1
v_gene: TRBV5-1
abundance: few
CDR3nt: TGCGCCAGCAGCTCCCTTAGCGGGGGGGCAGATGAGCAGTTCTTC
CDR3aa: CASSSLSGGADEQFF

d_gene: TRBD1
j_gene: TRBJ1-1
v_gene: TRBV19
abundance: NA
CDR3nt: TGTGCCAGTAGTATCGGGACAGCATTTGAAGCTTTCTTT
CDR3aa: CASSIGTAFEAFF

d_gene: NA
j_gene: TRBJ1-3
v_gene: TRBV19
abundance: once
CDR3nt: TGTGCCAGTAGCCAGTATTTGTCTGGAAACACCATATATTTT
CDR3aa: CASSQYLSGNTIYF

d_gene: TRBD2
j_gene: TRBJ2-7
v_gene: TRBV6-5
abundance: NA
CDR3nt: TGTGCCAGCAGTAGGGGAGGGGTCTACGAGCAGTACTTC
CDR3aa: CASSRGGVYEQYF

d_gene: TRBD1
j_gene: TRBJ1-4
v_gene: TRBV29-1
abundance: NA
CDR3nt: TGCAGCGTTGAAGCGGCAGGGGGCGTCGAAAAACTGTTTTTT
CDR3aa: CSVEAAGGVEKLFF

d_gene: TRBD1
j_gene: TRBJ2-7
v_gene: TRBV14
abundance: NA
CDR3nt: TGTGCCAGCAGCCATCCGGGACAGCGTTACGAGCAGTACTTC
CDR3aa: CASSHPGQRYEQYF

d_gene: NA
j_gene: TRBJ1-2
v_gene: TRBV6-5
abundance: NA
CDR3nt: TGTGCCACCGGGAAGGGGGAAGGGGCCTATGGCTACACCTTC
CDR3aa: CATGKGEGAYGYTF

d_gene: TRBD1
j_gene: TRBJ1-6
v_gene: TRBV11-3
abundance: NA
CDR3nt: TGTGCCAGCAGCTTAAAAGGGGGCGAATCACCCCTCCACTTT
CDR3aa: CASSLKGGESPLHF

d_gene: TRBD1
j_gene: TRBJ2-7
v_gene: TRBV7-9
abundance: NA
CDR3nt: TGTGCCAGCAGCTTCGGACAGGGCGAGCAGTACTTC
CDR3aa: CASSFGQGEQYF

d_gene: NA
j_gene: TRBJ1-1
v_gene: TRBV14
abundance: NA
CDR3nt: TGTGCCAGCAGCCGCCGGGACACCTACGAGATATTCTTT
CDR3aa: CASSRRDTYEIFF

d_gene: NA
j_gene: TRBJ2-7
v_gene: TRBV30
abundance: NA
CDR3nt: TGTGCCTGGAGTGCCGACAGCTACGAGCAGTACTTC
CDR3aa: CAWSADSYEQYF

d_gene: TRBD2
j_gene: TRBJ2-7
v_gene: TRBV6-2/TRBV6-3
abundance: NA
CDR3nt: TGTGCCAGCAGTTACGAGCGGGGGCCACCCTACGAGCAGTACTTC
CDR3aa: CASSYERGPPYEQYF

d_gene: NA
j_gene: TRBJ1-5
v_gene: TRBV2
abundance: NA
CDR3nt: TGTGCCAGCAGTGGGGGCAGCCGAAATCAGCCCCAGCATTTT
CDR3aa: CASSGGSRNQPQHF

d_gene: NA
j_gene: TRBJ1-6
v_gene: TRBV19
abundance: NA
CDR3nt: TGTGCCAGTAGTATAGACCCAGGGGCAAATAATTCACCCCTCCACTTT
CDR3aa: CASSIDPGANNSPLHF

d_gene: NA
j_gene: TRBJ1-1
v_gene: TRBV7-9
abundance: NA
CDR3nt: TGTGCCAGCAGCTTAGCTTCAGAGAACACTGAAGCTTTCTTT
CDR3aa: CASSLASENTEAFF

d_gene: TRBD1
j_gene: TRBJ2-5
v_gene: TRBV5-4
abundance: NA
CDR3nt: TGTGCCAGCAGCGCAACAGGGGAAGAGACCCAGTACTTC
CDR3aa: CASSATGEETQYF

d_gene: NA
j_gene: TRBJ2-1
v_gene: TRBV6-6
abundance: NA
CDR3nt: TGTGCCAGCAGTCCGACTAGAACCTACAATGAGCAGTTCTTC
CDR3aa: CASSPTRTYNEQFF

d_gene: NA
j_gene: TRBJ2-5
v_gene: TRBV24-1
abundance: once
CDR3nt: TGTGCCACCAGTGGGCCGCAAACAGGGCGCCAGGGGGGCCAGTACTTC
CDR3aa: CATSGPQTGRQGGQYF

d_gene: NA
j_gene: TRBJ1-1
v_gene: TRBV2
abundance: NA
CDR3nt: TGTGCCAGCAGTGAAATCCCGGGGGACACTGAAGCTTTCTTT
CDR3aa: CASSEIPGDTEAFF

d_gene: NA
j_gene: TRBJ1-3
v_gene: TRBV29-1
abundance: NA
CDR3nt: TGCAGCGTTGAAGTGGGGGCGTTCTCTGGAAACACCATATATTTT
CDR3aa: CSVEVGAFSGNTIYF

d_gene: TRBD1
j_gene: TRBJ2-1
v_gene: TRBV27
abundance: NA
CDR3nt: TGTGCCAGCAGTTCCACAGGGGGCCGGTCCTACAATGAGCAGTTCTTC
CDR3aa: CASSSTGGRSYNEQFF

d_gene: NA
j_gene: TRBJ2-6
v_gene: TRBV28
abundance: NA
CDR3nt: TGTGCCTGCCTAACGAGCTCTGGGGCCAACGTCCTGACTTTC
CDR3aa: CACLTSSGANVLTF

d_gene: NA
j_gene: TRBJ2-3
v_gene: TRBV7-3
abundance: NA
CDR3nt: TGTGCCAGCAGCTTATCTAGCGACCGCACAGATACGCAGTATTTT
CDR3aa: CASSLSSDRTDTQYF

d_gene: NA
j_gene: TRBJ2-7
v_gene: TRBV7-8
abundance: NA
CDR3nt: TGTGCCAGCAGCTTAGGACAGTACTACGAGCAGTACTTC
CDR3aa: CASSLGQYYEQYF

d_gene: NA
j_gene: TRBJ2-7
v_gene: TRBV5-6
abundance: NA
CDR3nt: TGTGCCAGCAGCTTGGATGATGTAGGGGTTGAGCAGTACTTC
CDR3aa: CASSLDDVGVEQYF